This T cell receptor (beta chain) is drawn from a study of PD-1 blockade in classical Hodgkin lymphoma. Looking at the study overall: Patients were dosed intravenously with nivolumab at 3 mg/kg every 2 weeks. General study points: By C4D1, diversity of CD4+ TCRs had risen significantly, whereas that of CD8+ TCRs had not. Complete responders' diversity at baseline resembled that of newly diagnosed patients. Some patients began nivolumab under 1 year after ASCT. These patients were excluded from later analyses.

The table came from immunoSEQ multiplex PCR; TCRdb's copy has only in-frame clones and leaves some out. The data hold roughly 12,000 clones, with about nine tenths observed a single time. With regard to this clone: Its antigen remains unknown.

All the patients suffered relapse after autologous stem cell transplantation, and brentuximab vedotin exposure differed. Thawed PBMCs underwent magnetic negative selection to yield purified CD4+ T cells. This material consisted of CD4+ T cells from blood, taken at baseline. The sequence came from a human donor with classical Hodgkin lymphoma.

The CDR3 region is CASSFGDRGPTEAFF. DNA for the CDR3: TGTGCCAGCAGCTTCGGGGACAGGGGGCCCACTGAAGCTTTCTTT. The rearrangement links TRBV5-4 to TRBJ1-1, with 12 bases aligning to TRBD1. CDR1 is SGHNT and CDR2 is YYREEE in the germline V gene (reference sequence). Losses at the gene ends were 2 bases for V and 4 bases for J; bases not matched to a gene: 3. The CDR3 has 15 amino acids.